Listed here are 15 T cell receptor beta chains from one sample, sequenced in a study of T cell responses to AZD1222 COVID-19 vaccine. Assay used: immunoSEQ multiplex PCR; TCRdb lists only in-frame clones, some missing. The sample has some 130,000 clones; 92% are singletons. The source material was peripheral blood, sampled on day 0 of AZD1222 vaccination. The receptors stem from an adult in good health.

The chain recombines TRBV12-5 with TRBJ1-2; maybe TRBD1 (5 bases). Germline lookup yields CDR1 LGHNT and CDR2 FRNRAP. V was trimmed by 4 bases and J by 9 bases, leaving 12 bases between them. The CDR3 sequence is 12 residues long. In DNA, the CDR3 is TGTGCTAGTGGTTGGGGGGAGGGCAGCTACACCTTC. This encodes CASGWGEGSYTF. Full variable domain (outside the CDR3, taken from reference TRBV12-5 and TRBJ1-2): DARVTQTPRHKVTEMGQEVTMRCQPILGHNTVFWYRQTMMQGLELLAYFRNRAPLDDSGMPKDRFSAEMPDATLATLKIQPSEPRDSAVYFCASGWGEGSYTFGSGTRLTVV.

This clone was recorded a few times. In DNA form, the CDR3 reads TGTGCCAGCAGCTTAGCAGGGGAAAGGGGTGAAAAACTGTTTTTT. As protein: CASSLAGERGEKLFF. The gene calls are TRBV13 and TRBJ1-4; a possible D gene is TRBD1 (6 bases). The CDR3 is 15 residues long. V lost 1 base to trimming and J lost 7 bases, with 13 bases between them. Germline values: CDR1 PRHDT, CDR2 FYEKMQ (reference sequence).

Here the CDR3 reads CASSQSGGHTGELFF. The CDR3 DNA reads TGTGCCAGCAGCCAATCGGGAGGCCACACCGGGGAGCTGTTTTTT. The J gene is TRBJ2-2, the V gene TRBV4-2; 7 bases match TRBD2. J lost 3 bases, V lost 2 bases, and 3 bases had no gene match. Looked up from germline, CDR1 is LGHNA and CDR2 is YNFKEQ. The CDR3 loop spans 15 amino acids.

V usage is TRBV3-1 (or the pseudogene TRBV3-2) and J usage is TRBJ2-7; 9 bases are a match to TRBD2. The CDR3 is 17 amino acids. Germline V gene lookup returns CDR1 LGHDT and CDR2 YNNKEL (reference sequence). Germline trimming cut 4 bases from V and 2 bases from J; bases unmatched to any gene: 12. DNA for the CDR3: TGTGCCAGCAGCCGCTTCAAGCAAGGACTAGCGACCTACGAGCAGTACTTC. It codes for CASSRFKQGLATYEQYF.

The count of this clone is one. This chain connects TRBV27 to TRBJ2-7, with D possibly TRBD1 on 7 matching bases. CDR1 MNHEY and CDR2 SMNVEV come from the germline V gene (reference sequence). The CDR3 sequence is 15 residues long. V lost 5 bases to trimming and J lost 0 bases, with 14 bases between them. CDR3 residues: CASSRRGESSYEQYF. As DNA, the CDR3 is TGTGCCAGCAGTCGCAGGGGGGAGAGCTCCTACGAGCAGTACTTC.

The V and J genes are TRBV7-2 and TRBJ1-2; no clear D gene. Between the trimmed V and J ends, which lost 4 bases and 4 bases, there was a span of 13 bases. The CDR3 consists of 14 residues. Germline V gene data show CDR1 as SGHTA and CDR2 as FQGNSA. CDR3 loop: CASSSRGVAYGYTF. Here the CDR3 DNA reads TGTGCCAGCAGCTCCCGAGGCGTGGCCTATGGCTACACCTTC.

The chain employs TRBV12-2 and TRBJ2-5; the table assigns TRBD2, which was not confirmed against the DNA. TRBV12-2 is a pseudogene. This CDR3 spans 17 amino acids. CDR3 nucleotide sequence: TGTGCAAGTCGCTTAGGACTAGCGGGAGGGCCCGAAGAGACCCAGTACTTC. It specifies CASRLGLAGGPEETQYF.

As regards this clone: Within the sample, other DNA sequences also encode this same CDR3. This chain joins TRBV6-5 and TRBJ2-7; TRBD1 matches at 7 bases. Per germline, CDR1 MNHEY and CDR2 SVGAGI. This CDR3 region has 13 residues. Unmatched junction bases numbered 1, after V lost 2 bases and J lost 3 bases. The CDR3 protein is CASSYRQGYEQYF. The CDR3 DNA follows: TGTGCCAGCAGTTACCGACAGGGCTACGAGCAGTACTTC.

The chain couples TRBV30 to TRBJ1-2, with D hard to call. The CDR3 totals 16 residues. Germline loops: CDR1 GTSNPN, CDR2 SVGIG (reference sequence). V gave up 2 bases and J gave up 2 bases, with 18 bases separating them. The CDR3 DNA sequence: TGTGCCTGGAGTCCATCCGAGGGCAGCCGAAACTATGGCTACACCTTC. This translates into CAWSPSEGSRNYGYTF.

The rearrangement links TRBV6-2 or TRBV6-3 to TRBJ2-5, with D uncertain. The V gene lost 2 bases and the J gene lost 2 bases, with 12 bases spanning the gap. The CDR3 extends over 15 amino acids. CDR1 MNHEY and CDR2 SVGEGT come from the germline V gene. The CDR3 sequence: CASSYLGRNQETQYF. CDR3 bases: TGTGCCAGCAGTTACCTCGGACGAAATCAAGAGACCCAGTACTTC.

The chain couples TRBV19 to TRBJ1-5; TRBD1 might be the D (6 bases). Germline CDR1 LNHDA, CDR2 SQIVND (reference sequence). V was shortened by 6 bases and J by 7 bases, with 13 bases between the two germline ends. The CDR3 totals 13 residues. The CDR3 DNA follows: TGTGCCAGTAGAAAACAGGGTCCCCAGCCCCAGCATTTT. It specifies CASRKQGPQPQHF.

The chain links TRBV9 to TRBJ1-2; 9 bases are a match to TRBD1. J gave up 5 bases and V 2 bases, and 10 bases lay outside the gene matches. This CDR3 region has 16 residues. Germline values: CDR1 SGDLS, CDR2 YYNGEE. As DNA, the CDR3 is TGTGCCAGCAGCGTCGATACCCCGGGACAGGGATATGGCTACACCTTC. This translates into CASSVDTPGQGYGYTF.

The gene calls are TRBV27 and TRBJ1-1; 9 bases align to TRBD1. With 3 bases clipped from V and 4 bases from J, the junction kept 9 bases outside the gene matches. Looked up from germline, CDR1 is MNHEY and CDR2 is SMNVEV (reference sequence). The CDR3 is 16 amino acids. The CDR3 bases are TGTGCCAGCAGTTTTATTACAGGGGGCGGTGTCACTGAAGCTTTCTTT. Its translation: CASSFITGGGVTEAFF.

This chain uses TRBV4-2 with TRBJ1-4; 11 bases are shared with TRBD1. Germline trimming cut 4 bases from V and 4 bases from J; bases unmatched to any gene: 8. CDR3 length equals 17 residues. CDR1 is LGHNA, CDR2 YNFKEQ, per germline. The CDR3 DNA sequence: TGTGCCAGCAGCCCCGGGACAGGGGGAGGTCTTAATGAAAAACTGTTTTTT. Translated, it gives CASSPGTGGGLNEKLFF.

The chain recombines TRBV5-1 with TRBJ2-3; 7 nucleotides line up with TRBD2. Germline CDR1 is SGHRS and CDR2 is YFSETQ. The V and J ends lost 1 base and 5 bases, in that order; junction bases with no gene match: 4. There are 14 residues in the CDR3. DNA of the CDR3: TGCGCCAGCAGCTTGACTAGCGCTAGAGATACGCAGTATTTT. Encoded protein: CASSLTSARDTQYF.